A single sample gave rise to the 20 T cell receptor beta chains below, sequenced in a study of cytomegalovirus exposure and HLA in healthy donors. With 60 Vbeta and 13 Jbeta primers, the PCR was carried out. This table comes from immunoSEQ multiplex PCR, and its TCRdb copy is limited to in-frame clones, with some not included. This sample's clone table lists 25,000 to 35,000 clones. The sequencing sample was made of PBMCs. These receptors were collected from a man aged 35 to 55 in good health and CMV-seronegative.

The rearrangement uses TRBV5-6 and TRBJ1-1; D is possibly TRBD1 (5 bases). Germline CDR1 SGHDT, CDR2 YYEEEE. The CDR3 is 14 amino acids. Trimming stripped 1 base from V and 5 bases from J, with 12 bases between. The CDR3 DNA follows: TGTGCCAGCAGCTTGTACGGGAGGGGTACTGAAGCTTTCTTT. It translates to CASSLYGRGTEAFF.

The chain joins TRBV5-4 to TRBJ1-2; 7 bases are a match to TRBD1. V trimming: 2 bases; J trimming: 1 base; junction bases outside the gene matches: 5. CDR1 is SGHNT and CDR2 is YYREEE in the germline V gene (reference sequence). The CDR3 covers 15 residues. CDR3 sequence reads: CASSFRQGINYGYTF. Here the CDR3 DNA reads TGTGCCAGCAGCTTTCGACAGGGTATTAACTATGGCTACACCTTC.

V gene TRBV18 combines with J gene TRBJ1-5, with D unresolved. This CDR3 has 15 amino acids. Deletions cut 2 bases from V and 6 bases from J, with 14 bases between. Germline-derived CDR1 and CDR2 are KGHSH and LQKENI. Here the CDR3 reads CASSPGMEVSQPQHF. DNA of the CDR3: TGTGCCAGCTCACCAGGCATGGAGGTCAGTCAGCCCCAGCATTTT.

This sequence joins TRBV30 and TRBJ2-1; 11 bases line up with TRBD2. J gave up 7 bases and V 3 bases, and 11 bases lay outside the gene matches. Germline assignment: CDR1 GTSNPN and CDR2 SVGIG (reference sequence). The CDR3 consists of 16 residues. CDR3 in amino acids: CAWRDLAGGPRNEQFF. The DNA for the CDR3 is TGTGCCTGGAGGGATTTAGCGGGAGGGCCTAGGAATGAGCAGTTCTTC. The entire variable domain, with the rest obtained from reference TRBV30 and TRBJ2-1, is as follows: SQTIHQWPATLVQPVGSPLSLECTVEGTSNPNLYWYRQAAGRGLQLLFYSVGIGQISSEVPQNLSASRPQDRQFILSSKKLLLSDSGFYLCAWRDLAGGPRNEQFFGPGTRLTVL.

The chain employs TRBV28 and TRBJ2-4, with 7 bases that match TRBD2. Germline CDR1 reads MDHEN; CDR2 reads SYDVKM. V lost 5 bases, J lost 8 bases, and 12 bases stayed unmatched. The CDR3 totals 15 residues. In DNA form, the CDR3 reads TGTGCCAGCAGTCTGAGCGGGATCCTCTCTCACATTCAGTACTTC. Protein product: CASSLSGILSHIQYF. Drawing the rest from reference TRBV28 and TRBJ2-4, the complete variable domain is DVKVTQSSRYLVKRTGEKVFLECVQDMDHENMFWYRQDPGLGLRLIYFSYDVKMKEKGDIPEGYSVSREKKERFSLILESASTNQTSMYLCASSLSGILSHIQYFGAGTRLSVL.

The rearrangement joins TRBV27 to TRBJ2-7; D is possibly TRBD2 (6 bases). Between the trimmed V and J ends, which lost 0 bases and 4 bases, there was a span of 13 bases. The CDR3 runs to 15 residues. Germline assignment: CDR1 MNHEY and CDR2 SMNVEV (reference sequence). This CDR3 is CASSLSVGTSYEQYF. The CDR3 bases are TGTGCCAGCAGTTTATCGGTTGGGACTTCTTACGAGCAGTACTTC.

Concerning this clone: The same CDR3 is also encoded by other DNA sequences in this sample. The chain uses TRBV6-5 and TRBJ1-1; no definite D call. The germline V gene has CDR1 MNHEY and CDR2 SVGAGI. V was pared by 7 bases and J by 4 bases, with 10 bases between. CDR3 length: 12 amino acids. CDR3 sequence (DNA): TGTGCCAGCATGCGGCGCGGCACTGAAGCTTTCTTT. It specifies CASMRRGTEAFF.

The chain links TRBV6-6 to TRBJ2-7, with D maybe TRBD2 (7 bases). Germline V gene data show CDR1 as MNHNY and CDR2 as SVGAGI (reference sequence). This CDR3 is built from 15 residues. The V gene lost 0 bases and the J gene lost 4 bases, with 13 bases spanning the gap. As DNA, the CDR3 is TGTGCCAGCAGTTACTCGAGCAGGGGAGGGTACGAGCAGTACTTC. It translates to CASSYSSRGGYEQYF.

This sequence joins TRBV2 and TRBJ1-1; TRBD1 matches at 9 bases. V was clipped by 8 bases and J by 3 bases; unmatched bases: 7. The CDR3 consists of 14 residues. Germline V CDR1 and CDR2: SNHLY, FYNNEI. The CDR3 sequence is CASWRGDRDTEAFF. Here the CDR3 DNA reads TGTGCCAGCTGGCGGGGGGACAGGGACACTGAAGCTTTCTTT.

The chain joins TRBV7-9 to TRBJ2-5; D may be TRBD2 (6 bases). The germline V gene has CDR1 SEHNR and CDR2 FQNEAQ (reference sequence). The ends were cut back, 3 bases at V and 1 base at J, with 9 bases in the middle. The CDR3 spans 14 residues. DNA for the CDR3: TGTGCCAGCAGCTTTTCGACTAGCCAAGAGACCCAGTACTTC. This encodes CASSFSTSQETQYF.

V usage is TRBV30 and J usage is TRBJ1-2; 8 nucleotides agree with TRBD1. Germline CDR1 reads GTSNPN; CDR2 reads SVGIG (reference sequence). V shed 0 bases, J shed 0 bases, and the junction held 6 bases outside the gene matches. This CDR3 is built from 16 residues. CDR3 loop: CAWSVSGQATNYGYTF. In nucleotides, the CDR3 is TGTGCCTGGAGTGTATCGGGACAGGCCACTAACTATGGCTACACCTTC.

This chain joins TRBV5-1 and TRBJ2-7; D is possibly TRBD2 (5 bases). Trimming took 1 base from V and 3 from J, leaving 11 bases between them. This CDR3 has 14 residues. Germline V lookup: CDR1 SGHRS, CDR2 YFSETQ. CDR3 region: CASSLKGEVYEQYF. Here the CDR3 DNA reads TGCGCCAGCAGCTTGAAGGGAGAGGTCTACGAGCAGTACTTC.

The V and J genes are TRBV4-3 and TRBJ1-2, with TRBD1 identical over 7 bases. The CDR3 contains 18 residues. Germline V lookup: CDR1 LGHNA, CDR2 YSLEER. J lost 4 bases, V lost 0 bases, and 14 bases had no gene match. DNA of the CDR3: TGCGCCAGCAGCCAAGAGATTCGGACAGGAGATTTCGGCTATGGCTACACCTTC. Its translation is CASSQEIRTGDFGYGYTF.

J is TRBJ2-6 and V is TRBV30; 8 nucleotides line up with TRBD1. The CDR3 sequence is 15 residues long. V dropped 2 bases and J dropped 2; count of bases not matched to a gene: 2. The germline V gene encodes CDR1 GTSNPN and CDR2 SVGIG (reference sequence). The CDR3 loop is CAWSTTGAGANVLTF. The CDR3 DNA reads as TGTGCCTGGAGTACGACAGGGGCTGGGGCCAACGTCCTGACTTTC.

This chain connects TRBV18 to TRBJ2-3, with D perhaps matching TRBD2 (6 bases). The V gene's germline CDR1 is KGHSH and CDR2 LQKENI. The CDR3 is made up of 14 amino acids. The germline V and J ends were trimmed by 3 bases and 6 bases, with 13 bases remaining between them. The CDR3 is CASSPVGTPDTQYF. The CDR3 DNA is TGTGCCAGCTCACCCGTGGGGACTCCGGATACGCAGTATTTT.

This rearrangement joins TRBV19 to TRBJ1-6, with D uncertain. The CDR3 sequence is 14 residues long. Trimming took 6 bases from V and 3 from J, leaving 9 bases between them. In germline, CDR1 is LNHDA, CDR2 SQIVND (reference sequence). The CDR3 DNA follows: TGTGCCAGTAGGAGGGAGGACTATAATTCACCCCTCCACTTT. Protein product: CASRREDYNSPLHF.

The chain employs TRBV9 and TRBJ2-1; D is ambiguous. Trimming left V 3 bases short and J 3 bases short, with 7 bases between. This CDR3 comprises 13 residues. The V gene's germline CDR1 is SGDLS and CDR2 YYNGEE. Here the CDR3 DNA reads TGTGCCAGCAGCGAAGCCTTCTACAATGAGCAGTTCTTC. Protein sequence: CASSEAFYNEQFF.

This chain joins TRBV7-9 and TRBJ1-3; D may be TRBD1 (6 bases). The V gene's germline CDR1 is SEHNR and CDR2 FQNEAQ (reference sequence). V shed 6 bases and J shed 4 bases, with 13 bases lying between them. The CDR3 is 14 amino acids. Written as DNA, the CDR3 is TGTGCCAGCAGACTCGGACAGAGCGGAAACACCATATATTTT. Translating gives CASRLGQSGNTIYF.

This sequence joins TRBV5-6 and TRBJ2-3; the match to TRBD1 covers 7 bases. Trimming at V came to 2 bases and at J to 4 bases, leaving 7 bases not matched to a gene. Germline assignment: CDR1 SGHDT and CDR2 YYEEEE. This CDR3 is 15 amino acids long. The CDR3 protein is CASSFPGGSADTQYF. DNA for the CDR3: TGTGCCAGCAGCTTCCCAGGGGGTAGCGCAGATACGCAGTATTTT.

This chain uses TRBV4-3 with TRBJ1-2; TRBD1 matches 10 bases. J lost 4 bases, V lost 1 base, and 9 bases had no gene match. The germline V gene encodes CDR1 LGHNA and CDR2 YSLEER. The length of the CDR3 is 17 residues. The DNA for the CDR3 is TGCGCCAGCAGCCAAGGACAGGGGGCCCTCGCGGCCTATGGCTACACCTTC. Translation gives CASSQGQGALAAYGYTF.